Listed below are T cell receptor beta chains from one sample, sequenced in a study of T cells after yellow fever vaccination. TCRdb passed the 5' RACE reads through MiXCR, listing each CDR3 protein once. The top ten hold 2.5% to 3% of the sample, which has around 150,000 distinct CDR3 sequences, almost 7% seen once. The source was CD4+ T cells sorted from PBMCs, collected around 5 days after the first yellow fever vaccination. Receptors were obtained from a man younger than 35 who received the YFV17D yellow fever vaccine. The CDR3 runs from the conserved cysteine through the conserved F or W. The order of the fields is J gene, V gene, CDR3 protein.

TRBJ2-2 | TRBV29-1 | CSVEARRSTGELFF
TRBJ1-5 | TRBV6-1 | CASRFSNQPQHF
TRBJ1-5 | TRBV20-1 | CSARVGGSNQPQHF
TRBJ1-1 | TRBV6-5 | CASRNIQGRAFF
TRBJ1-2 | TRBV19 | CASSIEEYGYTF
TRBJ1-2 | TRBV7-9 | CASSSPWDSNNYGYTF
TRBJ2-5 | TRBV5-5 | CASTQTGPQETQYF
TRBJ2-5 | TRBV7-9 | CASSRFDRARRTQYF
TRBJ1-4 | TRBV27 | CASRPGTSEKLFF
TRBJ2-5 | TRBV7-9 | CASSLFGAGETQYF
TRBJ2-3 | TRBV20-1 | CSARLGRQEDTQYF
TRBJ1-2 | TRBV5-1 | CASSMAGRSGYTF
TRBJ1-4 | TRBV5-6 | CASSWTGGTNEKLFF
TRBJ2-3 | TRBV5-4 | CASSPAGISSTDTQYF
TRBJ2-4 | TRBV7-2 | CASSWDGRDGNIQYF
TRBJ2-3 | TRBV9 | CASSVVGGATDTQYF
TRBJ2-3 | TRBV12-5 | CASGSGTGISDTQYF
TRBJ2-1 | TRBV2 | CASRESSGAYNEQFF
TRBJ1-1 | TRBV5-4 | CASTLEAGKNTEAFF
TRBJ1-1 | TRBV20-1 | CSARGQENTEAFF
TRBJ1-5 | TRBV21-1 | CASSKGDRGNQPQHF
TRBJ1-1 | TRBV7-8 | CASRPGTGTGAEAFF
TRBJ2-1 | TRBV5-1 | CASSLWASGGAHNEQFF
TRBJ1-1 | TRBV12-3/TRBV12-4 | CASRPGHNMNTEAFF
TRBJ1-2 | TRBV7-8 | CASSLQGLYYGYTF
TRBJ2-4 | TRBV7-2 | CASSLARLGIKNIQYF
TRBJ2-1 | TRBV6-4 | CASTNDRGEQFF
TRBJ1-1 | TRBV12-3/TRBV12-4 | CAISLTRQGDTEAFF
TRBJ2-2 | TRBV6-5 | CASSYEGGADTGELFF
TRBJ2-5 | TRBV18 | CASSPISGQGQETQYF